The 30 T cell receptor beta chains reported below all come from one sample, sequenced in a study of blood T cell repertoires in COVID-19. Sequencing used immunoSEQ multiplex PCR; TCRdb keeps in-frame clones, though not all of them. The sample comprises more than 200,000 clones, over 80% of which are singletons, and less than 2.5% rests with the top ten. Sequenced material: PBMCs or T cells enriched from blood (not recorded which). These receptors were collected from a woman between 18 and 30 years old who had recovered from COVID-19.

The chain links TRBV6-5 to TRBJ1-2; D is ambiguous. V lost 5 bases to trimming and J lost 1 base, with 8 bases between them. Germline lookup yields CDR1 MNHEY and CDR2 SVGAGI. CDR3 length: 13 amino acids. CDR3 nucleotides: TGTGCCAGCAGTACATACTATAACTATGGCTACACCTTC. The encoded protein is CASSTYYNYGYTF.

This chain uses TRBV19 with TRBJ2-6; 9 bases align to TRBD1. With V trimmed by 5 bases and J by 2 bases, 4 bases remained unmatched. Looked up from germline, CDR1 is LNHDA and CDR2 is SQIVND (reference sequence). This CDR3 spans 16 amino acids. The CDR3 nucleotides are TGTGCCAGTAGTGCCCGGACAGGGGCTGGGGCCAACGTCCTGACTTTC. This encodes CASSARTGAGANVLTF.

On this clone: Other DNA sequences from this sample encode an identical CDR3 as well. The rearrangement uses TRBV7-2 and TRBJ2-7; no firm D call. Deletions cut 8 bases from V and 0 bases from J, with 8 bases between. Per the germline V gene, CDR1 is SGHTA and CDR2 is FQGNSA. CDR3 length: 12 residues. In DNA, the CDR3 is TGTGCCAGCTCGTTCAGCTCCTACGAGCAGTACTTC. It specifies CASSFSSYEQYF.

The chain joins TRBV2 to TRBJ1-5; 8 bases agree with TRBD1. Trimming at V came to 2 bases and at J to 6 bases, leaving 6 bases not matched to a gene. CDR1 is SNHLY and CDR2 is FYNNEI in the germline V gene. This CDR3 is built from 15 residues. The CDR3 spells CASSERAGGSQPQHF. In DNA, the CDR3 is TGTGCCAGCAGTGAAAGGGCAGGGGGCTCTCAGCCCCAGCATTTT.

The V gene is TRBV4-1, the J gene TRBJ2-7, with 9 nucleotides matching TRBD2. The trim removed 2 bases at V and 0 bases at J, leaving 8 bases unmatched. CDR1 MGHRA and CDR2 YSYEKL come from the germline V gene. The CDR3 runs to 17 residues. The CDR3 region is CASSQRGGSGSSYEQYF. The CDR3 DNA sequence: TGCGCCAGCAGCCAAAGGGGGGGTAGCGGGAGCTCCTACGAGCAGTACTTC.

The rearrangement links TRBV28 to TRBJ1-2; TRBD1 might be the D (5 bases). Germline CDR1 is MDHEN and CDR2 is SYDVKM. V lost 6 bases and J 0 bases, leaving 11 bases between the germline ends. CDR3 length: 14 amino acids. The CDR3 region is CASSGGRANYGYTF. DNA for the CDR3: TGTGCCAGCAGCGGGGGGAGGGCTAACTATGGCTACACCTTC.

This clone has only one observation. The chain uses TRBV7-9 and TRBJ2-1, with D perhaps matching TRBD1 (6 bases). Germline V CDR1 and CDR2: SEHNR, FQNEAQ (reference sequence). V lost 5 bases, J lost 12 bases, and 14 bases lay in between. This CDR3 spans 12 amino acids. CDR3 sequence: CASSLQARGQFF. As DNA, the CDR3 is TGTGCCAGCAGCCTTCAGGCCAGGGGGCAGTTCTTC.

This chain links TRBV4-1 with TRBJ2-7; 10 bases fit TRBD1. After removal of 3 bases from V and 2 bases from J, the junction contained 13 bases not matched to a gene. Germline V gives CDR1 MGHRA, CDR2 YSYEKL. The CDR3 extends over 18 amino acids. For the CDR3, the DNA is TGCGCCAGCAGCCACCGATACCCGGGACAGGGGACCGCCTACGAGCAGTACTTC. Protein sequence: CASSHRYPGQGTAYEQYF.

In its sample, this clone was seen once. The chain combines TRBV28 with TRBJ2-7, with D hard to call. In germline, CDR1 is MDHEN, CDR2 SYDVKM. Deletions cut 5 bases from V and 4 bases from J, with 21 bases between. The CDR3 is 16 residues long. The CDR3 loop reads CASSPTHKFSSYEQYF. CDR3 in DNA: TGTGCCAGCAGTCCAACACATAAGTTTTCGTCGTACGAGCAGTACTTC.

The DNA of the CDR3 is TGTGCCAGTAGTATACTGGACAAACCCTATGGCTACACCTTC. Amino acid sequence: CASSILDKPYGYTF. The rearrangement uses TRBV19 and TRBJ1-2, with a weak D call TRBD1 (5 bases). CDR3 length: 14 residues. Trimming stripped 2 bases from V and 4 bases from J, with 11 bases between. Germline V CDR1 and CDR2: LNHDA, SQIVND (reference sequence).

The chain recombines TRBV10-3 with TRBJ2-3, with TRBD2 matching 12 bases. CDR3 length: 14 amino acids. Unmatched junction bases numbered 9, after V lost 10 bases and J lost 7 bases. Germline CDR1 and CDR2: ENHRY and SYGVKD. CDR3 protein: CATYGTSGLYTQYF. CDR3 DNA: TGTGCCACCTACGGGACTAGCGGGCTATATACGCAGTATTTT.

In DNA form, the CDR3 reads TGCGCCAGCAGTGAGGCGGGACAGGGTTCCTATCAGCCCCAGCATTTT. Protein product: CASSEAGQGSYQPQHF. J is TRBJ1-5 and V is TRBV10-2; 9 bases are shared with TRBD1. V shed 2 bases, J shed 5 bases, and the junction held 7 bases outside the gene matches. This CDR3 region has 16 residues. Germline loops: CDR1 WSHSY, CDR2 SAAADI.

This clone has a single count. The chain couples TRBV28 to TRBJ1-2; D gene uncertain. CDR1 is MDHEN, CDR2 SYDVKM, per germline. The CDR3 contains 11 residues. Trimming removed 7 bases from V and 7 bases from J, with 10 bases in between. CDR3 sequence (DNA): TGTGCCAGCAACTTCGCCCGTGGCTACACCTTC. Encoded protein: CASNFARGYTF.

The chain combines TRBV29-1 with TRBJ2-3, with D possibly matching TRBD2 (5 bases). V lost 5 bases to trimming and J lost 5 bases, with 14 bases between them. Per germline, CDR1 SQVTM and CDR2 ANQGSEA. The length of the CDR3 is 13 residues. The CDR3 protein is CSVFPGLLDTQYF. The CDR3 DNA is TGCAGCGTTTTTCCGGGATTACTAGATACGCAGTATTTT.

The V call is TRBV28, the J call TRBJ2-3, with 8 bases that match TRBD1. There are 14 residues in the CDR3. The germline gives CDR1 MDHEN, CDR2 SYDVKM. The junction had 8 bases not matched to a gene; V was cut back by 10 bases and J by 2 bases. This chain's CDR3 is CATGTGVFTDTQYF. CDR3 sequence (DNA): TGTGCCACCGGGACAGGAGTGTTCACAGATACGCAGTATTTT.

A single count supports this clone. The chain links TRBV9 to TRBJ2-3; D unclear. There are 14 residues in the CDR3. V was shortened by 0 bases and J by 6 bases, with 11 bases between the two germline ends. The V gene's germline CDR1 is SGDLS and CDR2 YYNGEE. The CDR3 sequence: CASSVDSLVDTQYF. Written as DNA, the CDR3 is TGTGCCAGCAGCGTAGACTCCCTCGTCGATACGCAGTATTTT.

The rearrangement links TRBV18 to TRBJ1-5; 8 nucleotides match TRBD1. Germline loops: CDR1 KGHSH, CDR2 LQKENI. V was clipped by 3 bases and J by 2 bases; unmatched bases: 6. There are 16 residues in the CDR3. The CDR3 is CASSPSTGGGNQPQHF. In DNA, the CDR3 is TGTGCCAGCTCACCGAGTACAGGGGGTGGCAATCAGCCCCAGCATTTT. Based on the CDR3 plus reference TRBV18 and TRBJ1-5, the full variable domain is NAGVMQNPRHLVRRRGQEARLRCSPMKGHSHVYWYRQLPEEGLKFMVYLQKENIIDESGMPKERFSAEFPKEGPSILRIQQVVRGDSAAYFCASSPSTGGGNQPQHFGDGTRLSIL.

CDR3 protein: CASSLGVAADTQYF. DNA for the CDR3: TGTGCCAGCAGCCTCGGGGTAGCGGCAGATACGCAGTATTTT. This chain links TRBV6-5 with TRBJ2-3; tentatively, D is TRBD2 (6 bases). In germline, CDR1 is MNHEY, CDR2 SVGAGI. The CDR3 has 14 residues. Trimming pared 6 bases from V and 4 bases from J, leaving 14 bases between.

V usage is TRBV24-1 and J usage is TRBJ2-7; weak D call: TRBD1 (6 bases). The CDR3 consists of 15 residues. The V gene's germline CDR1 is KGHDR and CDR2 SFDVKD. Trimming removed 4 bases from V and 2 bases from J, with 14 bases in between. For the CDR3, the DNA is TGTGCCACCAGTGACCCCAGGACAGCCACCTACGAGCAGTACTTC. Translation gives CATSDPRTATYEQYF.

The gene calls are TRBV27 and TRBJ2-2; the D is unclear. There are 12 residues in the CDR3. The ends were cut back, 2 bases at V and 6 bases at J, with 4 bases in the middle. The germline V gene encodes CDR1 MNHEY and CDR2 SMNVEV (reference sequence). This CDR3 reads CASSLESGELFF. The CDR3 nucleotides read TGTGCCAGCAGTTTAGAGTCCGGGGAGCTGTTTTTT.

This clone was recorded only once. The same CDR3 can be traced to other DNA sequences in this sample. The chain uses TRBV7-9 and TRBJ2-7; D might be TRBD1 (5 bases). The CDR3 is 14 residues long. Germline V lookup: CDR1 SEHNR, CDR2 FQNEAQ (reference sequence). Trimming removed 0 bases from V and 2 bases from J, with 8 bases in between. CDR3 DNA sequence: TGTGCCAGCAGCTTAGCAGGGGTTGCCTACGAGCAGTACTTC. As protein: CASSLAGVAYEQYF.

This rearrangement joins TRBV12-5 to TRBJ1-1; maybe TRBD1 (5 bases). This CDR3 has 13 amino acids. Between the trimmed V and J ends, which lost 6 bases and 4 bases, there was a span of 12 bases. The germline V gene encodes CDR1 LGHNT and CDR2 FRNRAP. The CDR3: CASGPGGGTEAFF. The CDR3 region has the DNA TGTGCTAGTGGCCCGGGCGGGGGCACTGAAGCTTTCTTT.

This rearrangement joins TRBV23-1 to TRBJ1-3; no reliable D call. TRBV23-1 is an ORF; its function is uncertain. Deletions cut 2 bases from V and 7 bases from J, with 12 bases between. The CDR3 is 14 amino acids. CDR3 bases: TGCGCCAGCAGTCAAAGATCGGGTATGAACACCATATATTTT. Its translation is CASSQRSGMNTIYF.

The chain employs TRBV23-1 and TRBJ2-3; 9 nucleotides agree with TRBD2. TRBV23-1 is sorted into the ORF group, with uncertain function. J gave up 1 base and V 4 bases, and 9 bases lay outside the gene matches. The CDR3 extends over 17 amino acids. The CDR3 loop reads CASSLLLAGAGTDTQYF. DNA of the CDR3: TGCGCCAGCAGTCTCCTATTAGCGGGGGCCGGCACAGATACGCAGTATTTT.

This clone has more than one count but fewer than ten. The chain combines TRBV19 with TRBJ2-1, with TRBD2 identical over 11 bases. CDR1 and CDR2 (germline): LNHDA, SQIVND (reference sequence). The CDR3 contains 15 residues. V dropped 6 bases and J dropped 6; count of bases not matched to a gene: 7. CDR3 amino acids: CASRLLAGESNEQFF. Written as DNA, the CDR3 is TGTGCCAGTAGATTACTAGCGGGAGAGTCCAATGAGCAGTTCTTC.

This clone was observed a single time. This chain connects TRBV27 to TRBJ1-1; TRBD1 is a possible D gene (6 bases). The CDR3 runs to 12 residues. Trimming cost V 11 bases and J 5 bases, with 15 bases left between them. Germline CDR1 and CDR2: MNHEY and SMNVEV (reference sequence). The CDR3 sequence: CAVRGGGTEAFF. The CDR3 DNA reads TGTGCCGTCCGAGGGGGGGGAACTGAAGCTTTCTTT.

The V and J genes are TRBV28 and TRBJ1-5; D uncertain. The germline V and J ends were trimmed by 6 bases and 5 bases, with 11 bases remaining between them. CDR3 length: 13 amino acids. CDR1 and CDR2 from the germline V gene are MDHEN and SYDVKM. The CDR3 DNA reads as TGTGCCAGCAGGGTACAGAATTATCAGCCCCAGCATTTT. Translated: CASRVQNYQPQHF. Variable domain in full (rest from reference TRBV28 and TRBJ1-5): DVKVTQSSRYLVKRTGEKVFLECVQDMDHENMFWYRQDPGLGLRLIYFSYDVKMKEKGDIPEGYSVSREKKERFSLILESASTNQTSMYLCASRVQNYQPQHFGDGTRLSIL.

Details on this clone: An end of the junction does not agree with germline; a read error may underlie this. V is TRBV7-7 and J is TRBJ2-5, with TRBD2 as a possible D gene (6 bases). Germline V CDR1 and CDR2: SSHAT, FNYEAQ (reference sequence). The CDR3 spans 17 residues. The CDR3 region is CASSQTSVSGWPSTQYF. The CDR3 nucleotides are TGTGCTAGCAGCCAAACCTCGGTCAGCGGGTGGCCCTCGACCCAGTACTTC.

This clone was seen only once. The junction and the germline gene differ at one end; a read error may be behind it. The chain combines TRBV9 with TRBJ1-4; 9 nucleotides align to TRBD1. Germline V gene data show CDR1 as SGDLS and CDR2 as YYNGEE. This CDR3 is 11 amino acids long. The CDR3 region has the DNA TGTGCCAGCAGCGTGGGACAGGGCCATAGTTTT. As protein: CASSVGQGHSF.

J is TRBJ2-1 and V is TRBV2; D perhaps matches TRBD2 (7 bases). CDR3 length equals 15 residues. The V end was cut by 6 bases, the J end by 3 bases, with 15 bases between. The germline V gene encodes CDR1 SNHLY and CDR2 FYNNEI. CDR3 in amino acids: CASSGLGGGYNEQFF. CDR3 coding DNA: TGTGCCAGCAGCGGTTTGGGAGGGGGCTACAATGAGCAGTTCTTC. The complete variable domain, with remaining parts taken from reference TRBV2 and TRBJ2-1, reads EPEVTQTPSHQVTQMGQEVILRCVPISNHLYFYWYRQILGQKVEFLVSFYNNEISEKSEIFDDQFSVERPDGSNFTLKIRSTKLEDSAMYFCASSGLGGGYNEQFFGPGTRLTVL.